This T cell receptor beta chain emerged from a study of regulatory T cells in long-lasting Graves disease. Study-level findings and limits: Lower TCR diversity was seen in persistent Graves' patients than in newly diagnosed ones.

Time point noted: newly diagnosed GD, antithyroid drugs for less than 3 months. With RNA extracted from PBMCs as input, the TCR library was made. Many counts were recorded for this clonotype. Its antigen is not identified. iRepertoire HTBI primers and Arm-PCR of CDR3 regions built TCR beta libraries. Each CDR3 protein gets one entry after TCRdb re-called the multiplex PCR reads with MiXCR. This table holds some 200,000 distinct CDR3 sequences, around 20% found once. The germline V gene has CDR1 GTSNPN and CDR2 SVGIG (reference sequence). With V trimmed by 5 bases and J by 4 bases, 13 bases remained unmatched. This CDR3 has 15 residues. The sample was also reused in another study, on T cells in Graves' hyperthyroidism and ophthalmopathy. As that study records: In patients aged 18 to 65, hyperthyroidism was newly diagnosed, with duration under 2 months.

The source was peripheral blood mononuclear cells (PBMCs), collected at new diagnosis, from a patient treated with antithyroid drugs. This TCR was recovered from a woman in her thirties with Graves disease. This sequence joins TRBV30 and TRBJ1-2; 7 bases align to TRBD1. This chain's CDR3 is CAWEGQRIRGYGYTF. The CDR3 nucleotides are TGTGCCTGGGAGGGACAGCGGATCCGCGGCTATGGCTACACCTTC.